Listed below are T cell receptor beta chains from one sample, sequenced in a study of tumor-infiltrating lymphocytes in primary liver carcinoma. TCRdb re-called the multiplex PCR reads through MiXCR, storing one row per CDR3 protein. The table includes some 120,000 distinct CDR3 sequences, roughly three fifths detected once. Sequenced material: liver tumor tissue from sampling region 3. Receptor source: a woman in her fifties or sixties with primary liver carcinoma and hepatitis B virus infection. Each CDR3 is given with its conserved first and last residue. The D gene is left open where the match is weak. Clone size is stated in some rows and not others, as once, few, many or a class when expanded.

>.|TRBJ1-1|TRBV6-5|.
CVSNYTGPNTEAFF
TGTGTCAGCAATTACACAGGACCGAACACTGAAGCTTTCTTT
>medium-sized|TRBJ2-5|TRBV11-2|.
CASSLSAGRGQETQYF
TGTGCCAGCAGCTTAAGTGCGGGTCGAGGGCAAGAGACCCAGTACTTC
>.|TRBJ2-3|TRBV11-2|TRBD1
CAVSSTQLQGADTQYF
TGTGCCGTCAGCTCAACCCAGTTACAGGGGGCAGATACGCAGTATTTT
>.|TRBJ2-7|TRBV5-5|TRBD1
CASSSLDRLSYEQYF
TGTGCCAGCAGCTCCCTGGACAGGTTAAGCTACGAGCAGTACTTC
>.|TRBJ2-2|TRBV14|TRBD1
CAGSIQGFDTGELFF
TGTGCCGGCAGCATACAGGGGTTTGACACCGGGGAGCTGTTTTTT
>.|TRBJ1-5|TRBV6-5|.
CASSRAGGSNQPQHF
TGCGCCAGCAGTCGTGCGGGGGGTAGCAATCAGCCCCAGCATTTT
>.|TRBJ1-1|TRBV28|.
CASSLGQTEAFF
TGTGCCAGTAGTTTGGGGCAAACTGAAGCTTTCTTT
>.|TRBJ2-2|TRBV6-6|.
CASSQVRGGAVGELFF
TGTGCCAGTAGCCAGGTCAGGGGCGGGGCGGTCGGGGAGCTGTTTTTT
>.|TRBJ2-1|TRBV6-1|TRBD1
CVSSESRGSYNEQFF
TGTGTCAGCAGTGAATCCAGGGGGAGCTACAATGAGCAGTTCTTC
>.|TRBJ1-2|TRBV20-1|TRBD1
CSTKQGGGGYTF
TGCAGTACTAAACAGGGGGGAGGTGGCTACACCTTC
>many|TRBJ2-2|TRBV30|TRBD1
CALLGQRNTGELFF
TGTGCCCTGCTGGGACAGAGGAACACCGGGGAGCTGTTTTTT